Listed below are T cell receptor beta chains from one sample, sequenced in a study of CD8 T cells in ankylosing spondylitis. TCRdb processed the 5' RACE reads anew with MiXCR; each CDR3 protein has one entry. Found here are more than 300,000 distinct CDR3 sequences, less than 9.5% of them singletons; the top ten hold roughly 15%. The sequenced sample consisted of blood, either unsorted or a sorted T cell fraction (not recorded which). These receptors came from a male donor with ankylosing spondylitis. Both conserved end residues are part of each CDR3. Fields, in order: V gene, D gene, clone size, J gene, CDR3 DNA, CDR3 protein. A D gene is named only where the DNA matches it firmly. Only part of the rows carry a size: once, few, many, or a class if the clone is expanded.

TRBV7-9	-	-	TRBJ2-7	TGTGCCAGCAGTCGATATGCGGGTACAGGCCCCTACGAGCAGTACTTC	CASSRYAGTGPYEQYF
TRBV12-3/TRBV12-4	-	-	TRBJ1-4	TGTGCCAGCGCAAAACAGAGGGGCAATGAAAAACTGTTTTTT	CASAKQRGNEKLFF
TRBV18	-	few	TRBJ2-1	TGTGCCAGCTCACCAGAGTCCAACTACAATGAGCAGTTCTTC	CASSPESNYNEQFF
TRBV29-1	-	many	TRBJ2-7	TGCAGCGTTGGGGGCTCCCCATCCTACGAGCAGTACTTC	CSVGGSPSYEQYF
TRBV7-9	-	few	TRBJ1-1	TGTGCCAGCAGCTTAGCGATGGGGGGCACCTTAAACACTGAAGCTTTCTTT	CASSLAMGGTLNTEAFF
TRBV5-1	-	few	TRBJ1-1	TGCGCCAGCAGCTTGGATGGTTCAGGTGACATCACTGAAGCTTTCTTT	CASSLDGSGDITEAFF
TRBV11-3	-	many	TRBJ2-1	TGTGCCAGCAGCTTTCATTCAGGGTTAATTCAGGGTGAGCAGTTCTTC	CASSFHSGLIQGEQFF
TRBV7-8	-	few	TRBJ2-7	TGTGCCAGCAGCTTAGGTCGCGGCAGGTCCTACGAGCAGTACTTC	CASSLGRGRSYEQYF
TRBV12-3/TRBV12-4	TRBD1	many	TRBJ2-2	TGTGCCAGCAGTCCGGAACAGGGGAGTGTACCCCCGAGCACCGGGGAGCTGTTTTTT	CASSPEQGSVPPSTGELFF
TRBV7-2	-	-	TRBJ1-6	TGTGCCAGCAGCGTCGCCAGGGATAATAGATCACCCCTCCACTTT	CASSVARDNRSPLHF
TRBV20-1	-	-	TRBJ1-2	TGCAGTGTATCGGCAGGGTCTCTTTCCTTC	CSVSAGSLSF
TRBV7-8	-	few	TRBJ2-7	TGTGCCAGCAGCATGGCACGGCCGACTACCTACGAGCAGTACTTC	CASSMARPTTYEQYF
TRBV5-1	-	few	TRBJ2-7	TGCGCCAGCGTGAGGGACCCCCTCCAGTCCTCCTACGAGCAGTACTTC	CASVRDPLQSSYEQYF
TRBV29-1	TRBD1	many	TRBJ2-2	TGCAGCGTTGGATTTTCCGGGACAGGGTACACCGGGGAGCTGTTTTTT	CSVGFSGTGYTGELFF
TRBV7-3	-	few	TRBJ2-7	TGTGCCAGCAGCTTAAGGACCACCGGCGAGCAGTACTTC	CASSLRTTGEQYF
TRBV18	-	few	TRBJ2-6	TGTGCCAGCTCACCACGGCAGTCTGGGGCCAACGTCCTGACTTTC	CASSPRQSGANVLTF